The 5 T cell receptor beta chains below come from one sample, sequenced in a study of CD8+CD57+ T cells in acquired aplastic anemia. CDR3 and TCR beta VDJ profiling relied on a genomic DNA template. TCRdb analysed the reads with MiXCR anew, one entry per CDR3 protein. The sample includes a few hundred thousand distinct CDR3 sequences, roughly 61% of them seen just once. Patients sequenced had flow cytometry evidence of CD8+CD57+ cell expansion. Sequences were obtained from sorted CD4+, CD8+, or CD8+CD57+ T cells (not recorded which) from PBMCs. These receptors all come from a human donor with aplastic anemia.

Turning to this clonotype: Mismatch with germline at one junction end may stem from a read error. The chain recombines TRBV7-9 with TRBJ2-3; 9 bases match TRBD1. Germline loops: CDR1 SEHNR, CDR2 FQNEAQ (reference sequence). The CDR3 is 16 amino acids. The chain's CDR3 is CASSLDRTGEGDTQYF. The CDR3 DNA reads as TGTGCTAGCAGCTTAGATCGGACAGGGGAGGGAGATACGCAGTATTTT.

This chain connects TRBV7-2 to TRBJ2-5; TRBD1 is a possible D gene (5 bases). Germline assignment: CDR1 SGHTA and CDR2 FQGNSA. The CDR3 is 15 amino acids. With 1 base removed from V and 1 base from J, the gap between germline ends came to 10 bases. The CDR3 loop reads CASSLDQGSQETQYF. The CDR3 nucleotides read TGTGCCAGCAGCTTAGATCAGGGAAGCCAAGAGACCCAGTACTTC.

The chain recombines TRBV5-5 with TRBJ1-1, with D tentatively TRBD1 (6 bases). V was trimmed by 3 bases and J by 4 bases, leaving 16 bases between them. The CDR3 totals 15 residues. Germline CDR1 SGHKS, CDR2 YYEKEE (reference sequence). The CDR3 loop is CASSYTDSLLTEAFF. The CDR3 region has the DNA TGTGCCAGCAGCTATACGGACAGTCTCCTCACTGAAGCTTTCTTT.

The table lists this clonotype with many counts. The rearrangement uses TRBV4-1 and TRBJ1-2; TRBD1 agrees at 9 bases. Germline-derived CDR1 and CDR2 are MGHRA and YSYEKL. V lost 1 base and J lost 0; bases outside the gene matches: 12. The CDR3 is made up of 19 amino acids. This CDR3 is CASSQGHLFGTGSNYGYTF. The CDR3 coding sequence is TGCGCCAGCAGCCAAGGTCATCTTTTCGGGACAGGGTCTAACTATGGCTACACCTTC.

The V and J genes are TRBV7-9 and TRBJ2-7; D gene unclear. CDR1 is SEHNR, CDR2 FQNEAQ, per germline (reference sequence). There are 12 residues in the CDR3. V lost 3 bases and J lost 3, with 6 bases in between. The CDR3 loop reads CASSFRIYEQYF. DNA for the CDR3: TGTGCCAGCAGCTTTAGGATCTACGAGCAGTACTTC.